Presented here are 27 T cell receptor beta chains from one specimen sequenced in a study of response to subunit inactivated influenza vaccine. TCRdb processed the RT-PCR reads anew with MiXCR; each CDR3 protein has one entry. The profile covers more than 550,000 distinct CDR3 sequences, with 12% appearing a single time and 10% taken by the ten largest. The material was PBMCs from blood, obtained on the day of vaccination. These receptors all come from a man aged 50-60 years who received an inactivated influenza vaccine.

This clonotype turned up a few times. The J gene is TRBJ2-3, the V gene TRBV20-1; D call uncertain. This CDR3 is 13 amino acids long. V was shortened by 0 bases and J by 7 bases, with 11 bases between the two germline ends. Germline lookup yields CDR1 DFQATT and CDR2 SNEGSKA (reference sequence). The CDR3 loop is CSARDPARNTQYF. The CDR3 nucleotides are TGCAGTGCTAGAGATCCGGCCAGAAATACGCAGTATTTT.

The chain combines TRBV11-2 with TRBJ2-2; 8 nucleotides line up with TRBD1. V shed 8 bases, J shed 5 bases, and the junction held 16 bases outside the gene matches. Per germline, CDR1 SGHAT and CDR2 FQNNGV. The CDR3 contains 17 residues. The CDR3 region has the DNA TGTGCCAGCCTCCCCCAACCACCGGGACAGGAGACCGGGGAGCTGTTTTTT. Protein: CASLPQPPGQETGELFF.

This clonotype came up a few times. V is TRBV28 and J is TRBJ2-1; D gene ambiguous. V gave up 3 bases and J gave up 10 bases, with 10 bases separating them. The CDR3 has 12 amino acids. Germline CDR1 and CDR2: MDHEN and SYDVKM. CDR3 coding DNA: TGTGCCAGCAGTTTCGGTATGGCAGAGCAGTTCTTC. Its translation is CASSFGMAEQFF.

This clonotype occurred a few times. The rearrangement joins TRBV7-9 to TRBJ2-1, with D unresolved. The CDR3 has 12 residues. Trimming took 3 bases from V and 6 from J, leaving 6 bases between them. CDR1 and CDR2 (germline): SEHNR, FQNEAQ (reference sequence). For the CDR3, the DNA is TGTGCCAGCAGCTTCAAGCCCAATGAGCAGTTCTTC. It translates to CASSFKPNEQFF.

This chain uses TRBV12-3 or TRBV12-4 with TRBJ2-3; 13 bases agree with TRBD2. This CDR3 region has 17 residues. Trimming at V came to 9 bases and at J to 2 bases, leaving 11 bases not matched to a gene. The CDR3 here is CASTGEGLAGITDTQYF. CDR3 sequence (DNA): TGTGCCAGTACCGGGGAGGGACTAGCGGGGATCACAGATACGCAGTATTTT.

The sample holds a few counts of this clonotype. J is TRBJ2-7 and V is TRBV29-1; 11 bases fit TRBD1. CDR1 is SQVTM, CDR2 ANQGSEA, per germline. The CDR3 covers 14 residues. With V trimmed by 3 bases and J by 5 bases, 6 bases remained unmatched. CDR3 loop: CSVDAGTGGNEQYF. CDR3 DNA: TGCAGCGTTGACGCCGGGACAGGGGGTAACGAGCAGTACTTC.

This clonotype was found a few times. The chain links TRBV20-1 to TRBJ2-7; D unclear. The CDR3 covers 13 residues. V gave up 0 bases and J gave up 6 bases, with 12 bases separating them. Germline V gene sequence: CDR1 DFQATT, CDR2 SNEGSKA (reference sequence). The CDR3 reads CSARDLLSPEQYF. CDR3 DNA sequence: TGCAGTGCTAGAGATTTATTATCCCCCGAGCAGTACTTC.

This clonotype has just a few counts. The chain couples TRBV11-2 to TRBJ2-7; tentative D call: TRBD1 (6 bases). This CDR3 has 14 residues. Germline CDR1 reads SGHAT; CDR2 reads FQNNGV. Trimming took 4 bases from V and 6 from J, leaving 16 bases between them. The chain's CDR3 is CASSSEQGFAEQYF. CDR3 nucleotide sequence: TGTGCCAGCAGCTCAGAACAGGGTTTTGCCGAGCAGTACTTC.

A few counts support this clonotype. This chain connects TRBV4-2 to TRBJ2-6; D call uncertain. The CDR3 length is 15 residues. Germline CDR1 is LGHNA and CDR2 is YNFKEQ. V shed 0 bases and J shed 1 base, with 4 bases lying between them. The CDR3 DNA is TGTGCCAGCAGCCAAGATTATTCTGGGGCCAACGTCCTGACTTTC. Residues: CASSQDYSGANVLTF.

The rearrangement uses TRBV29-1 and TRBJ2-2; 7 bases fit TRBD1. CDR1 is SQVTM, CDR2 ANQGSEA, per germline. This CDR3 spans 14 amino acids. The junction had 3 bases not matched to a gene; V was cut back by 4 bases and J by 1 base. The CDR3 protein is CSVAQGVNTGELFF. CDR3 bases: TGCAGCGTTGCCCAGGGGGTGAACACCGGGGAGCTGTTTTTT.

This chain joins TRBV10-2 and TRBJ1-1, with D perhaps TRBD1 (5 bases). V lost 7 bases and J lost 0, with 9 bases in between. The germline V gene has CDR1 WSHSY and CDR2 SAAADI. The CDR3 contains 13 residues. CDR3 in amino acids: CASTTGMNTEAFF. In DNA form, the CDR3 reads TGCGCCAGCACAACAGGAATGAACACTGAAGCTTTCTTT.

In this sample, this clonotype turned up many times. V and J are TRBV29-1 and TRBJ1-6; tentative D call: TRBD1 (5 bases). The CDR3 runs to 13 residues. V lost 4 bases, J lost 5 bases, and 9 bases lay in between. The germline gives CDR1 SQVTM, CDR2 ANQGSEA. CDR3 sequence reads: CSVGDRNNSPLHF. The CDR3 bases are TGCAGCGTTGGGGACCGAAATAATTCACCCCTCCACTTT.

A few counts support this clonotype. CDR3: CSARDPGYNEQFF. As DNA, the CDR3 is TGCAGTGCTAGAGACCCCGGGTACAATGAGCAGTTCTTC. The chain has TRBV20-1 and TRBJ2-1; D is unresolved. CDR1 is DFQATT and CDR2 is SNEGSKA in the germline V gene (reference sequence). The CDR3 runs 13 residues. V was trimmed by 0 bases and J by 4 bases, leaving 7 bases between them.

This clonotype was found a few times. The chain carries TRBV12-3 or TRBV12-4 and TRBJ2-7, with 7 bases identical to TRBD2. The V and J ends lost 6 bases and 3 bases, in that order; junction bases with no gene match: 8. This CDR3 is built from 14 residues. The DNA for the CDR3 is TGTGCCAGCAGGGAAGCGGGGTTCCTCTACGAGCAGTACTTC. Translation: CASREAGFLYEQYF.

The table lists this clonotype with a few counts. This chain links TRBV4-1 with TRBJ2-1; D perhaps matches TRBD1 (5 bases). The V gene's germline CDR1 is MGHRA and CDR2 YSYEKL. This CDR3 is built from 14 residues. The ends were cut back, 1 base at V and 2 bases at J, with 6 bases in the middle. DNA for the CDR3: TGCGCCAGCAGCCAAGTGGGGCCCTACAATGAGCAGTTCTTC. This encodes CASSQVGPYNEQFF.

This clonotype was counted at least ten times. This chain uses TRBV9 with TRBJ1-2, with 7 bases matching TRBD1. The CDR3 runs to 12 residues. Losses at the gene ends were 4 bases for V and 7 bases for J; bases not matched to a gene: 4. Looked up from germline, CDR1 is SGDLS and CDR2 is YYNGEE. The CDR3 protein is CASSSDRAGYTF. The CDR3 coding sequence is TGTGCCAGCAGCTCAGACAGGGCTGGCTACACCTTC.

The rearrangement joins TRBV10-3 to TRBJ2-5; D assignment may be TRBD1 or TRBD2 (5 bases each). Trimming stripped 5 bases from V and 0 bases from J, with 13 bases between. Germline V gene sequence: CDR1 ENHRY, CDR2 SYGVKD. This CDR3 has 15 residues. The chain's CDR3 is CAISPGPGHQETQYF. The DNA for the CDR3 is TGTGCCATCAGTCCTGGTCCGGGACACCAAGAGACCCAGTACTTC.

V gene TRBV5-5 combines with J gene TRBJ1-4; D is uncertain. This CDR3 comprises 16 residues. The V end was cut by 0 bases, the J end by 5 bases, with 14 bases between. Germline V gene lookup returns CDR1 SGHKS and CDR2 YYEKEE (reference sequence). The CDR3 region has the DNA TGTGCCAGCAGCTTGGATTTTTGGGCCGGGAATGAAAAACTGTTTTTT. It is translated as CASSLDFWAGNEKLFF.

This clonotype was found a few times. The chain has TRBV12-3 or TRBV12-4 and TRBJ2-7; TRBD2 aligns across 13 bases. The CDR3 has 18 residues. Unmatched junction bases numbered 14, after V lost 3 bases and J lost 6 bases. CDR3 nucleotides: TGTGCCAGCAGTTTTGCGGGGGTTGGACTAGCGGGAGTCGGCGAGCAGTACTTC. It is translated as CASSFAGVGLAGVGEQYF.

This clonotype was counted ten times or more. The chain uses TRBV5-1 and TRBJ1-6; D uncertain. The germline V gene has CDR1 SGHRS and CDR2 YFSETQ. Trimming took 0 bases from V and 2 from J, leaving 9 bases between them. The CDR3 is 16 amino acids. The CDR3 spells CASSLGSGPYNSPLHF. The CDR3 DNA follows: TGCGCCAGCAGCTTGGGGTCTGGTCCCTATAATTCACCCCTCCACTTT.

This clonotype was observed many times. The V and J genes are TRBV5-6 and TRBJ1-1; no clear D gene. The germline gives CDR1 SGHDT, CDR2 YYEEEE. The V gene lost 4 bases and the J gene lost 10 bases, with 20 bases spanning the gap. The CDR3 is 14 amino acids. The CDR3 sequence: CASSPPGRSSGAFF. The CDR3 DNA is TGTGCCAGCAGCCCCCCGGGCAGGAGTAGTGGAGCTTTCTTT.

This clonotype was counted only a few times. V and J are TRBV30 and TRBJ2-1; D is possibly TRBD2 (6 bases). The CDR3 is 11 residues long. Trimming pared 8 bases from V and 3 bases from J, leaving 8 bases between. Germline loops: CDR1 GTSNPN, CDR2 SVGIG (reference sequence). The CDR3 sequence: CAGEVYNEQFF. In nucleotides, the CDR3 is TGTGCCGGGGAGGTCTACAATGAGCAGTTCTTC.

The chain links TRBV10-3 to TRBJ2-3, with 8 bases identical to TRBD2. Trimming removed 4 bases from V and 2 bases from J; junction bases left unmatched: 8. From germline, CDR1 is ENHRY and CDR2 SYGVKD. The CDR3 loop spans 16 amino acids. The CDR3 sequence is CAISGKAGEITDTQYF. The DNA of the CDR3 is TGTGCCATCAGTGGTAAAGCGGGAGAGATCACAGATACGCAGTATTTT.

The chain links TRBV20-1 to TRBJ2-1; D is undetermined. This CDR3 is 14 amino acids long. Germline values: CDR1 DFQATT, CDR2 SNEGSKA (reference sequence). Trimming cost V 5 bases and J 0 bases, with 11 bases left between them. This CDR3 is CSAAKRSSYNEQFF. The CDR3 DNA reads TGCAGTGCTGCGAAGCGCAGCTCCTACAATGAGCAGTTCTTC.

This clonotype was counted a few times. The CDR3 DNA reads TGTGCCAGCAGCTTGGGACTAGCGGGAGTGACCCAGTACTTC. Protein: CASSLGLAGVTQYF. The V gene is TRBV9, the J gene TRBJ2-5; 14 bases line up with TRBD2. There are 14 residues in the CDR3. Trimming cost V 4 bases and J 7 bases; bases outside gene matches: 3. In germline, CDR1 is SGDLS, CDR2 YYNGEE.

This clonotype was detected many times. The chain has TRBV5-1 and TRBJ2-7, with D perhaps TRBD1 or TRBD2 (5 bases each). The CDR3 has 14 amino acids. V lost 1 base and J lost 7, with 15 bases in between. The germline CDR1 and CDR2 sequences are SGHRS and YFSETQ. CDR3 residues: CASSLSSGTGEQYF. In nucleotides, the CDR3 is TGCGCCAGCAGCTTGTCTTCGGGGACGGGTGAGCAGTACTTC.

The chain carries TRBV6-5 and TRBJ2-7; 11 bases agree with TRBD2. This CDR3 is 16 amino acids long. V gave up 0 bases and J gave up 2 bases; unmatched junction bases: 3. CDR1 and CDR2 from the germline V gene are MNHEY and SVGAGI. The CDR3 DNA reads as TGTGCCAGCAGTTACTCTAGCGGGGGGGGAACCTACGAGCAGTACTTC. The encoded protein is CASSYSSGGGTYEQYF.